Shown below are 30 T cell receptor beta chains from a single sample sequenced in a study of T-cell memory formation after mild COVID-19. TCRdb itself ran the 5' RACE reads through MiXCR, one entry per CDR3 protein. The sample records around 250,000 distinct CDR3 sequences, roughly 15% being singletons. The specimen sequenced was PBMCs or a T cell subset sorted from them (not recorded which). The receptors derive from a man in his late teens or twenties who had mild COVID-19 (a few samples of this study predate the infection). Cell type and time point are not known.

This clonotype has a handful of counts. The V and J genes are TRBV7-2 and TRBJ2-2; the match to TRBD1 covers 7 bases. Trimming removed 6 bases from V and 4 bases from J; junction bases left unmatched: 5. Germline CDR1 and CDR2: SGHTA and FQGNSA. CDR3 length: 14 amino acids. The CDR3 protein is CASRPTGVTGELFF. The CDR3 bases are TGTGCCAGCAGGCCCACAGGGGTCACCGGGGAGCTGTTTTTT. Based on the CDR3 plus reference TRBV7-2 and TRBJ2-2, the full variable domain is GAGVSQSPSNKVTEKGKDVELRCDPISGHTALYWYRQSLGQGLEFLIYFQGNSAPDKSGLPSDRFSAERTGGSVSTLTIQRTQQEDSAVYLCASRPTGVTGELFFGEGSRLTVL.

The gene calls are TRBV12-5 and TRBJ1-5; weak D call: TRBD1 (5 bases). The germline V gene has CDR1 LGHNT and CDR2 FRNRAP. The V end was cut by 0 bases, the J end by 1 base, with 13 bases between. CDR3 length equals 17 residues. CDR3 nucleotide sequence: TGTGCTAGTGGTTTGGTAATTGGGGGATCGAGCAATCAGCCCCAGCATTTT. Translated, it gives CASGLVIGGSSNQPQHF.

This clonotype occurred a few times. The chain combines TRBV19 with TRBJ2-7; the D gene could be TRBD1 or TRBD2 (5 bases each). Between the trimmed V and J ends, which lost 0 bases and 0 bases, there was a span of 12 bases. CDR3 length equals 16 residues. The germline gives CDR1 LNHDA, CDR2 SQIVND (reference sequence). CDR3 residues: CASSIDSAGTSYEQYF. The CDR3 DNA sequence: TGTGCCAGTAGTATAGATTCTGCCGGGACCTCCTACGAGCAGTACTTC. The entire variable domain, with the rest obtained from reference TRBV19 and TRBJ2-7, is as follows: DGGITQSPKYLFRKEGQNVTLSCEQNLNHDAMYWYRQDPGQGLRLIYYSQIVNDFQKGDIAEGYSVSREKKESFPLTVTSAQKNPTAFYLCASSIDSAGTSYEQYFGPGTRLTVT.

This clonotype came up a few times. The V gene is TRBV4-2, the J gene TRBJ2-5; a weak D match, TRBD2 (7 bases). The CDR3 spans 17 residues. Germline CDR1 is LGHNA and CDR2 is YNFKEQ. V was clipped by 1 base and J by 3 bases, with 18 bases between them. The CDR3, as DNA: TGTGCCAGCAGCCAAGGGACTGCGGGGGCGGGGAAAGAGACCCAGTACTTC. This sequence encodes CASSQGTAGAGKETQYF.

In its sample, this clonotype was seen a few times. This chain uses TRBV6-5 with TRBJ1-1, with 7 positions matching TRBD1. V was pared by 6 bases and J by 3 bases, with 7 bases of the junction left unmatched. CDR1 is MNHEY, CDR2 SVGAGI, per germline. The CDR3 contains 14 residues. CDR3 coding DNA: TGTGCCAGCAGCTACGGGACAGCCGACACTGAAGCTTTCTTT. It encodes CASSYGTADTEAFF.

This clonotype turned up a few times. The chain combines TRBV7-2 with TRBJ1-6; maybe TRBD1 (5 bases). The CDR3 loop spans 15 amino acids. Germline CDR1 SGHTA, CDR2 FQGNSA. The V gene lost 5 bases and the J gene lost 11 bases, with 19 bases spanning the gap. The CDR3 region is CASSPRVGFGPPLHF. In DNA form, the CDR3 reads TGTGCCAGCAGCCCCAGGGTCGGTTTTGGTCCACCCCTCCACTTT.

In its sample, this clonotype was seen a few times. The chain links TRBV10-3 to TRBJ2-7; D is perhaps TRBD1 or TRBD2 (6 bases each). The CDR3 covers 14 residues. V was shortened by 10 bases and J by 0 bases, with 16 bases between the two germline ends. CDR1 is ENHRY and CDR2 is SYGVKD in the germline V gene. The DNA of the CDR3 is TGTGCCACCCAACAGGGAGGTAGCTCCTACGAGCAGTACGTC. This translates into CATQQGGSSYEQYV.

The sample holds many counts of this clonotype. The J gene is TRBJ2-1, the V gene TRBV6-2 or TRBV6-3; D is unclear. Per the germline V gene, CDR1 is MNHEY and CDR2 is SVGEGT. V was clipped by 4 bases and J by 4 bases, with 8 bases between them. The CDR3 runs to 13 residues. This CDR3 is CASSSDLYNEQFF. The CDR3, as DNA: TGTGCCAGCAGTTCTGACTTGTACAATGAGCAGTTCTTC.

This rearrangement joins TRBV27 to TRBJ2-7, with no clear D. This CDR3 spans 15 amino acids. V dropped 5 bases and J dropped 3 bases, with 17 bases sitting between them. Per germline, CDR1 MNHEY and CDR2 SMNVEV (reference sequence). The CDR3 DNA is TGTGCCAGCAGTATAAGAACGACGGACCTCTACGAGCAGTACTTC. It is translated as CASSIRTTDLYEQYF.

The CDR3 loop reads CASSPKQGGSTDTQYF. The DNA for the CDR3 is TGTGCCAGCTCACCAAAACAGGGGGGATCCACAGATACGCAGTATTTT. V and J are TRBV18 and TRBJ2-3; 8 nucleotides line up with TRBD1. This CDR3 comprises 16 residues. V dropped 2 bases and J dropped 2; count of bases not matched to a gene: 6. The germline V gene encodes CDR1 KGHSH and CDR2 LQKENI.

This chain connects TRBV6-1 to TRBJ2-5, with D hard to call. CDR3 length: 14 residues. Germline V gene lookup returns CDR1 MNHNS and CDR2 SASEGT. Trimming cost V 1 base and J 5 bases, with 11 bases left between them. This chain's CDR3 is CASSEDYPRETQYF. The CDR3 DNA sequence: TGTGCCAGCAGTGAAGACTACCCCCGGGAGACCCAGTACTTC.

This clonotype was seen a few times. The rearrangement links TRBV6-5 to TRBJ1-1; a weak D match, TRBD1 (6 bases). Germline-derived CDR1 and CDR2 are MNHEY and SVGAGI. Trimming shortened V by 6 bases and J by 3 bases, and 11 bases separated the two germline ends. This CDR3 region has 13 residues. Here the CDR3 DNA reads TGTGCCAGCAGGCTCCAGGGGTACACTGAAGCTTTCTTT. It yields the protein CASRLQGYTEAFF.

The V call is TRBV2, the J call TRBJ1-5; the match to TRBD1 covers 7 bases. The germline V gene encodes CDR1 SNHLY and CDR2 FYNNEI. CDR3 length: 15 residues. The junction had 6 bases not matched to a gene; V was cut back by 7 bases and J by 0 bases. The CDR3 spells CASKTGPYSNQPQHF. The CDR3, as DNA: TGTGCCAGCAAGACAGGGCCCTATAGCAATCAGCCCCAGCATTTT.

The chain has TRBV4-2 and TRBJ2-5; 8 bases agree with TRBD1. J gave up 5 bases and V 0 bases, and 8 bases lay outside the gene matches. The V gene's germline CDR1 is LGHNA and CDR2 YNFKEQ. The CDR3 covers 16 residues. As DNA, the CDR3 is TGTGCCAGCAGCCAAGATGGGCAGGGGGCTGGGGAGACCCAGTACTTC. It yields the protein CASSQDGQGAGETQYF.

This clonotype was seen repeatedly, ten times or more. The chain recombines TRBV7-6 with TRBJ2-5, with 8 bases matching TRBD2. Germline V gene data show CDR1 as SGHVS and CDR2 as FNYEAQ. V lost 5 bases, J lost 1 base, and 6 bases stayed unmatched. The CDR3 runs 15 residues. CDR3 amino acids: CASSRGGTLQETQYF. For the CDR3, the DNA is TGTGCCAGCAGCCGCGGGGGGACCCTCCAAGAGACCCAGTACTTC.

This clonotype occurred many times. The chain is built from TRBV20-1 and TRBJ1-2; unclear D gene. The CDR3 consists of 14 residues. The V end was cut by 1 base, the J end by 0 bases, with 9 bases between. Looked up from germline, CDR1 is DFQATT and CDR2 is SNEGSKA (reference sequence). The CDR3 protein is CSARGTAANYGYTF. The DNA of the CDR3 is TGCAGTGCTAGAGGGACGGCTGCTAACTATGGCTACACCTTC.

The CDR3 reads CSSRLGQETQYF. The CDR3 DNA is TGCAGCTCTCGACTAGGGCAGGAGACCCAGTACTTC. The chain employs TRBV29-1 and TRBJ2-5; D might be TRBD2 (6 bases). The CDR3 runs to 12 residues. Trimming cost V 8 bases and J 5 bases, with 15 bases left between them. CDR1 and CDR2 from the germline V gene are SQVTM and ANQGSEA.

This clonotype has more than one count but fewer than ten. The rearrangement uses TRBV20-1 and TRBJ1-3, with D possibly matching TRBD1 (5 bases). The V gene's germline CDR1 is DFQATT and CDR2 SNEGSKA (reference sequence). This CDR3 is built from 14 residues. V shed 0 bases and J shed 3 bases, with 9 bases lying between them. The CDR3 bases are TGCAGTGCTAGAGAGGGACCGATTGGAAACACCATATATTTT. Residues: CSAREGPIGNTIYF.

This clonotype appeared a few times. CDR3 in DNA: TGTGCCAGCAGTGTTTCTCTGACTAACGAGCAGTACGTC. Its translation is CASSVSLTNEQYV. The gene calls are TRBV2 and TRBJ2-7; D possibly corresponds to TRBD2 (5 bases). The length of the CDR3 is 13 residues. Germline CDR1 and CDR2: SNHLY and FYNNEI. V lost 4 bases and J 5 bases, leaving 12 bases between the germline ends.

The chain carries TRBV7-2 and TRBJ2-3, with TRBD2 identical over 12 bases. The CDR3 totals 17 residues. The V and J ends lost 6 bases and 0 bases, in that order; junction bases with no gene match: 7. Germline values: CDR1 SGHTA, CDR2 FQGNSA. The CDR3 region has the DNA TGTGCCAGCAGACCTCCTAGCGGGGGGGTAAGCACAGATACGCAGTATTTT. Protein product: CASRPPSGGVSTDTQYF.

This clonotype was counted between two and nine times. This chain joins TRBV13 and TRBJ2-7, with 8 bases aligning to TRBD2. The CDR3 spans 14 residues. V was pared by 6 bases and J by 3 bases, with 7 bases of the junction left unmatched. Germline CDR1 reads PRHDT; CDR2 reads FYEKMQ (reference sequence). In nucleotides, the CDR3 is TGTGCCAGCAGTCCCCGGGAGGGTCTCTACGAGCAGTACTTC. Translating gives CASSPREGLYEQYF.

This clonotype appeared a few times. The V and J genes are TRBV6-5 and TRBJ1-3; D gene uncertain. Deletions cut 5 bases from V and 2 bases from J, with 10 bases between. Per germline, CDR1 MNHEY and CDR2 SVGAGI. The CDR3 runs 14 residues. CDR3 DNA sequence: TGTGCCAGCAGTCGAGGAGGAACTGGAAACACCATATATTTT. Translating it yields CASSRGGTGNTIYF.

The gene calls are TRBV5-1 and TRBJ2-5, with TRBD2 matching 10 bases. This CDR3 spans 15 amino acids. The V and J ends lost 2 bases and 3 bases, in that order; junction bases with no gene match: 4. Germline V CDR1 and CDR2: SGHRS, YFSETQ. Written as DNA, the CDR3 is TGCGCCAGCAGCTTATCCGGGACTAGCGAAGAGACCCAGTACTTC. The encoded protein is CASSLSGTSEETQYF. Variable domain in full (rest from reference TRBV5-1 and TRBJ2-5): KAGVTQTPRYLIKTRGQQVTLSCSPISGHRSVSWYQQTPGQGLQFLFEYFSETQRNKGNFPGRFSGRQFSNSRSEMNVSTLELGDSALYLCASSLSGTSEETQYFGPGTRLLVL.

This clonotype showed up just a few times. The chain is built from TRBV7-9 and TRBJ2-7; TRBD1 aligns across 7 bases. Germline V lookup: CDR1 SEHNR, CDR2 FQNEAQ (reference sequence). CDR3 length: 14 amino acids. V dropped 4 bases and J dropped 3; count of bases not matched to a gene: 6. This CDR3 is CASSSRDSDYEQYV. The CDR3 DNA follows: TGTGCCAGCAGCTCAAGGGACAGCGACTACGAGCAGTACGTC.

V usage is TRBV27 and J usage is TRBJ1-1, with a tentative D call TRBD1 (5 bases). The CDR3 length is 13 residues. Germline V gene data show CDR1 as MNHEY and CDR2 as SMNVEV (reference sequence). Trimming left V 2 bases short and J 6 bases short, with 10 bases between. The CDR3 nucleotides read TGTGCCAGCAGTTTAAGCGGGGGGGCTGAAGCTTTCTTT. This encodes CASSLSGGAEAFF.

The rearrangement links TRBV6-2 or TRBV6-3 to TRBJ2-5; D not resolved. This CDR3 is built from 15 residues. CDR1 and CDR2 (germline): MNHEY, SVGEGT. The V and J ends lost 2 bases and 5 bases respectively, with 15 bases between them. CDR3 in DNA: TGTGCCAGCAGTTACCCACGTGAAATTGGGGAGACCCAGTACTTC. Protein sequence: CASSYPREIGETQYF.

The J gene is TRBJ1-3, the V gene TRBV4-3; 7 nucleotides agree with TRBD1. CDR3 length equals 15 residues. The ends lost 4 bases at V and 4 bases at J; junction bases unmatched: 7. Germline CDR1 and CDR2: LGHNA and YSLEER. CDR3 sequence (DNA): TGCGCCAGCAGCCTGACCGGGACAGCCGGAAACACCATATATTTT. Translation: CASSLTGTAGNTIYF.

The chain uses TRBV29-1 and TRBJ2-3, with 12 nucleotides matching TRBD2. Germline V gene sequence: CDR1 SQVTM, CDR2 ANQGSEA. The J segment lost 6 bases and the V segment lost 5 bases, leaving 3 bases of the junction unmatched. The length of the CDR3 is 13 residues. The CDR3 bases are TGCAGCGTTCTAGCGGGGGGGGCTGATACGCAGTATTTT. Its protein product is CSVLAGGADTQYF.

This clonotype was counted many times. The chain employs TRBV7-9 and TRBJ1-6, with D unresolved. The CDR3 covers 13 residues. Germline V gene data show CDR1 as SEHNR and CDR2 as FQNEAQ (reference sequence). Trimming stripped 1 base from V and 7 bases from J, with 5 bases between. The chain's CDR3 is CASSLDWNSPLHF. Here the CDR3 DNA reads TGTGCCAGCAGCTTAGATTGGAATTCACCCCTCCACTTT.

The V and J genes are TRBV7-9 and TRBJ1-1; TRBD1 is a possible D gene (5 bases). The germline gives CDR1 SEHNR, CDR2 FQNEAQ (reference sequence). V was cut by 0 bases and J by 2 bases, with 13 bases left in between. CDR3 length: 16 amino acids. CDR3 nucleotides: TGTGCCAGCAGCTTAGCTGTGGGGGGACCAAACACTGAAGCTTTCTTT. This translates into CASSLAVGGPNTEAFF.